The 25 T cell receptor beta chains presented below share a single source sample, sequenced in a study of blood T cell repertoires in COVID-19. Here immunoSEQ multiplex PCR was the method, and the copy in TCRdb shows in-frame clones only, minus some. This table has about 150,000 clones, roughly 86% appearing once. Sequencing was carried out using peripheral blood. Receptors were obtained from a woman aged 45-59 years with acute or convalescent COVID-19.

This clone was counted at least ten times. The chain carries TRBV2 and TRBJ2-2; D ambiguous. Germline-derived CDR1 and CDR2 are SNHLY and FYNNEI. The length of the CDR3 is 15 residues. Trimming took off 4 bases at V and 0 bases at J, with 9 bases between the two ends. CDR3 residues: CASSVGSANTGELFF. CDR3 sequence (DNA): TGTGCCAGCAGTGTCGGCAGCGCGAACACCGGGGAGCTGTTTTTT.

V usage is TRBV6-6 and J usage is TRBJ1-6, with D tentatively TRBD1 (5 bases). V was cut by 4 bases and J by 5 bases, with 12 bases left in between. CDR3 size: 15 residues. The germline V gene encodes CDR1 MNHNY and CDR2 SVGAGI (reference sequence). The CDR3 loop is CASSLEGINNSPLHF. The CDR3 region has the DNA TGTGCCAGCAGTTTGGAGGGGATCAATAATTCACCCCTCCACTTT.

The gene calls are TRBV12-5 and TRBJ2-1; 10 nucleotides line up with TRBD2. After removal of 5 bases from V and 4 bases from J, the junction contained 11 bases not matched to a gene. Germline values: CDR1 LGHNT, CDR2 FRNRAP. The CDR3 sequence is 17 residues long. The CDR3 reads CASGQIISGRVYNEQFF. In DNA form, the CDR3 reads TGTGCTAGTGGTCAAATAATAAGCGGGAGGGTTTACAATGAGCAGTTCTTC. Filled out from reference TRBV12-5 and TRBJ2-1, the complete variable domain reads DARVTQTPRHKVTEMGQEVTMRCQPILGHNTVFWYRQTMMQGLELLAYFRNRAPLDDSGMPKDRFSAEMPDATLATLKIQPSEPRDSAVYFCASGQIISGRVYNEQFFGPGTRLTVL.

The chain combines TRBV7-3 with TRBJ2-3; TRBD2 might be the D (6 bases). Per the germline V gene, CDR1 is SGHTA and CDR2 is FQGTGA. The CDR3 is made up of 12 amino acids. V shed 5 bases and J shed 10 bases, with 13 bases lying between them. The DNA of the CDR3 is TGTGCCAGCAGCCCCCCGCGGGGCTCGCAGTATTTT. Its protein product is CASSPPRGSQYF.

The chain links TRBV5-6 to TRBJ2-7; D perhaps matches TRBD1 (5 bases). The CDR3 is 14 amino acids. From germline, CDR1 is SGHDT and CDR2 YYEEEE. Trimming took 1 base from V and 3 from J, leaving 11 bases between them. As DNA, the CDR3 is TGTGCCAGCAGCTTGAGGCAGGGTCTCTACGAGCAGTACTTC. It translates to CASSLRQGLYEQYF.

The rearrangement joins TRBV19 to TRBJ2-5; 9 bases fit TRBD2. Germline loops: CDR1 LNHDA, CDR2 SQIVND (reference sequence). With V trimmed by 5 bases and J by 1 base, 8 bases remained unmatched. The CDR3 is 16 residues long. CDR3 sequence: CASSPRIAGVQETQYF. DNA of the CDR3: TGTGCCAGTAGTCCCCGAATAGCGGGGGTCCAAGAGACCCAGTACTTC.

This clone showed up just once. The chain combines TRBV2 with TRBJ2-2; TRBD2 matches at 8 bases. The trim removed 8 bases at V and 7 bases at J, leaving 9 bases unmatched. The CDR3 runs to 14 residues. CDR1 SNHLY and CDR2 FYNNEI come from the germline V gene. The CDR3 spells CASDLGRANGELFF. The DNA of the CDR3 is TGTGCCAGCGACCTCGGGAGGGCTAACGGGGAGCTGTTTTTT.

The rearrangement links TRBV19 to TRBJ1-4; 8 positions agree with TRBD1. The V segment lost 3 bases and the J segment 4 bases; nucleotides outside the gene matches: 4. This CDR3 has 15 amino acids. Germline V CDR1 and CDR2: LNHDA, SQIVND (reference sequence). The CDR3 loop reads CASSMGDRLNEKLFF. In nucleotides, the CDR3 is TGTGCCAGTAGTATGGGGGACAGGCTTAATGAAAAACTGTTTTTT.

J is TRBJ2-7 and V is TRBV11-2; TRBD2 is a possible D gene (6 bases). The V end lost 1 base, the J end lost 4 bases, and 11 bases lay between the germline ends. Germline-derived CDR1 and CDR2 are SGHAT and FQNNGV. This CDR3 is 14 amino acids long. CDR3 coding DNA: TGTGCCAGCAGCTTAGGCGGGATAGGTTACGAGCAGTACTTC. Its protein is CASSLGGIGYEQYF.

The V gene is TRBV30, the J gene TRBJ2-3, with a possible D match to TRBD1 (6 bases). Germline V gives CDR1 GTSNPN, CDR2 SVGIG (reference sequence). V was shortened by 0 bases and J by 2 bases, with 9 bases between the two germline ends. CDR3 length: 14 amino acids. CDR3 nucleotide sequence: TGTGCCTGGAGTGTACAGGGATCCACAGATACGCAGTATTTT. Its translation: CAWSVQGSTDTQYF. Filled out from reference TRBV30 and TRBJ2-3, the complete variable domain reads SQTIHQWPATLVQPVGSPLSLECTVEGTSNPNLYWYRQAAGRGLQLLFYSVGIGQISSEVPQNLSASRPQDRQFILSSKKLLLSDSGFYLCAWSVQGSTDTQYFGPGTRLTVL.

The chain combines TRBV19 with TRBJ2-7; D is possibly TRBD2 (5 bases). CDR1 LNHDA and CDR2 SQIVND come from the germline V gene (reference sequence). Trimming removed 6 bases at V and 1 base at J, with 10 bases between. There are 13 residues in the CDR3. The CDR3 bases are TGTGCCAGTAGCGACGGACTTTCCTACGAGCAGTACTTC. This encodes CASSDGLSYEQYF. The full variable domain, rest sourced from reference TRBV19 and TRBJ2-7, is DGGITQSPKYLFRKEGQNVTLSCEQNLNHDAMYWYRQDPGQGLRLIYYSQIVNDFQKGDIAEGYSVSREKKESFPLTVTSAQKNPTAFYLCASSDGLSYEQYFGPGTRLTVT.

The gene calls are TRBV4-1 and TRBJ1-4; possibly TRBD1 for D (6 bases). This CDR3 has 15 amino acids. CDR1 is MGHRA and CDR2 is YSYEKL in the germline V gene. Trimming took 0 bases from V and 6 from J, leaving 11 bases between them. As DNA, the CDR3 is TGCGCCAGCAGCCAAGAGAGGACAGTATATGAAAAACTGTTTTTT. Protein product: CASSQERTVYEKLFF.

The chain recombines TRBV11-2 with TRBJ2-2; TRBD2 matches 12 bases. This CDR3 comprises 18 residues. CDR1 SGHAT and CDR2 FQNNGV come from the germline V gene. The V segment lost 0 bases and the J segment 7 bases; nucleotides outside the gene matches: 9. This CDR3 reads CASSLDLKGLAGYGELFF. Written as DNA, the CDR3 is TGTGCCAGCAGCTTAGATCTGAAAGGACTAGCGGGATACGGGGAGCTGTTTTTT.

The chain combines TRBV28 with TRBJ2-3; TRBD1 aligns across 12 bases. CDR1 MDHEN and CDR2 SYDVKM come from the germline V gene. The trim removed 6 bases at V and 5 bases at J, leaving 9 bases unmatched. This CDR3 contains 16 residues. The CDR3 nucleotides are TGTGCCAGCAGCCTACCCGGGACAGGGGGCTTAGATACGCAGTATTTT. Its protein is CASSLPGTGGLDTQYF.

The chain has TRBV3-1 (or the pseudogene TRBV3-2) and TRBJ2-2; TRBD2 matches at 9 bases. The CDR3 runs to 18 residues. Germline assignment: CDR1 LGHDT and CDR2 YNNKEL (reference sequence). Trimming cost V 4 bases and J 5 bases; bases outside gene matches: 14. CDR3 protein: CASSPILSSGTLTGELFF. DNA for the CDR3: TGTGCCAGCAGCCCCATCTTATCTAGCGGGACATTGACCGGGGAGCTGTTTTTT.

This chain connects TRBV3-1 (or the pseudogene TRBV3-2) to TRBJ2-1; 7 bases fit TRBD1. Germline CDR1 and CDR2: LGHDT and YNNKEL (reference sequence). Unmatched junction bases numbered 3, after V lost 6 bases and J lost 10 bases. The length of the CDR3 is 11 residues. CDR3 nucleotides: TGTGCCAGCAGGACAGGGAAGGAGCAGTTCTTC. It specifies CASRTGKEQFF.

The CDR3 DNA reads TGTGCCAGCGGGCAGGGTGGGGTATCTGGAAACACCATATATTTT. It specifies CASGQGGVSGNTIYF. The chain employs TRBV2 and TRBJ1-3; tentative D call: TRBD1 (5 bases). Germline CDR1 reads SNHLY; CDR2 reads FYNNEI. This CDR3 is built from 15 residues. V gave up 8 bases and J gave up 1 base, with 15 bases separating them.

This clone appeared a single time. V gene TRBV7-8 combines with J gene TRBJ2-1, with D possibly matching TRBD2 (5 bases). Germline CDR1 reads SGHVS; CDR2 reads FQNEAQ. This CDR3 contains 15 residues. V was clipped by 5 bases and J by 4 bases, with 15 bases between them. DNA of the CDR3: TGTGCCAGCAGCCCTCGGACTCTCAAATACAATGAGCAGTTCTTC. Its protein is CASSPRTLKYNEQFF.

V is TRBV9 and J is TRBJ1-3; D remains ambiguous. With 3 bases removed from V and 0 bases from J, the gap between germline ends came to 7 bases. The CDR3 length is 14 residues. CDR1 and CDR2 from the germline V gene are SGDLS and YYNGEE. This CDR3 is CASSAQYSGNTIYF. The CDR3 nucleotides are TGTGCCAGCAGCGCACAATACTCTGGAAACACCATATATTTT. The variable domain in full, with the rest retrieved from reference TRBV9 and TRBJ1-3, is DSGVTQTPKHLITATGQRVTLRCSPRSGDLSVYWYQQSLDQGLQFLIQYYNGEERAKGNILERFSAQQFPDLHSELNLSSLELGDSALYFCASSAQYSGNTIYFGEGSWLTVV.

The V call is TRBV5-4, the J call TRBJ2-7; a possible D gene is TRBD2 (6 bases). The V and J ends lost 4 bases and 3 bases respectively, with 14 bases between them. CDR1 and CDR2 (germline): SGHNT, YYREEE (reference sequence). The CDR3 length is 14 residues. Here the CDR3 reads CASSAGPLFYEQYF. CDR3 nucleotide sequence: TGTGCCAGCAGCGCGGGGCCCCTATTCTACGAGCAGTACTTC. Together with reference TRBV5-4 and TRBJ2-7, the CDR3 gives the full variable domain: ETGVTQSPTHLIKTRGQQVTLRCSSQSGHNTVSWYQQALGQGPQFIFQYYREEENGRGNFPPRFSGLQFPNYSSELNVNALELDDSALYLCASSAGPLFYEQYFGPGTRLTVT.

This clone was seen once. The chain employs TRBV11-3 and TRBJ1-1; D unresolved. CDR1 is SGHNT and CDR2 is YENEEA in the germline V gene. The CDR3 covers 13 residues. Between the trimmed V and J ends, which lost 6 bases and 2 bases, there was a span of 10 bases. In nucleotides, the CDR3 is TGTGCCAGCAGTAGCTTAGGTAACACTGAAGCTTTCTTT. This gives the protein CASSSLGNTEAFF.

This clone turned up a few times. This rearrangement joins TRBV5-4 to TRBJ2-1; 8 bases line up with TRBD2. Germline assignment: CDR1 SGHNT and CDR2 YYREEE (reference sequence). Germline trimming cut 2 bases from V and 8 bases from J; bases unmatched to any gene: 6. The CDR3 spans 14 residues. In nucleotides, the CDR3 is TGTGCCAGCAGCTTAATTAGCGGGGAGGATGAGCAGTTCTTC. It specifies CASSLISGEDEQFF.

This clone was observed once. The gene calls are TRBV29-1 and TRBJ1-4, with a weak D call TRBD1 (5 bases). V lost 6 bases, J lost 3 bases, and 17 bases lay in between. This CDR3 is built from 15 residues. The germline gives CDR1 SQVTM, CDR2 ANQGSEA. CDR3 amino acids: CSVLGEASSNEKLFF. CDR3 bases: TGCAGCGTCTTAGGGGAGGCGTCATCTAATGAAAAACTGTTTTTT.

This rearrangement joins TRBV5-1 to TRBJ2-7; D is perhaps TRBD2 (5 bases). The CDR3 length is 14 residues. CDR1 and CDR2 from the germline V gene are SGHRS and YFSETQ. V was clipped by 7 bases and J by 2 bases, with 16 bases between them. CDR3 DNA sequence: TGCGCCAGCGGTTTGGACGGAGGCGCCTACGAGCAGTACTTC. Translating gives CASGLDGGAYEQYF. Full variable domain (rest looked up from reference TRBV5-1 and TRBJ2-7): KAGVTQTPRYLIKTRGQQVTLSCSPISGHRSVSWYQQTPGQGLQFLFEYFSETQRNKGNFPGRFSGRQFSNSRSEMNVSTLELGDSALYLCASGLDGGAYEQYFGPGTRLTVT.

The chain employs TRBV2 and TRBJ2-1; D might be TRBD2 (6 bases). From germline, CDR1 is SNHLY and CDR2 FYNNEI. This CDR3 is 14 amino acids long. Trimming removed 3 bases at V and 15 bases at J, with 21 bases between. CDR3 loop: CASSEGLEVPGRFF. CDR3 coding DNA: TGTGCCAGCAGTGAGGGACTTGAGGTTCCGGGTAGGTTCTTC.